These T cell receptor beta chains were read from a single sample in a study of memory CD4+ T cells and cytomegalovirus serostatus. The method was immunoSEQ multiplex PCR; TCRdb's version includes in-frame clones alone and lacks a portion of them. The sample holds about 48,000 clones, around 80% seen once. The material sequenced was memory CD4+ T cells from blood. The source is an adult in good health and CMV-seronegative. CDR3s include the opening cysteine and the closing phenylalanine or tryptophan.

j_call: TRBJ2-1
v_call: TRBV9
cdr3_aa: CASSGINVRNEQFF

j_call: TRBJ2-1
v_call: TRBV27
cdr3_aa: CASSFSGLVRGNEQFF

j_call: TRBJ1-2
v_call: TRBV7-8
cdr3_aa: CASRVGRGRNYGYTF

j_call: TRBJ2-4
v_call: TRBV25-1
cdr3_aa: CASRTSGDQNIQYF

j_call: TRBJ2-3
v_call: TRBV9
cdr3_aa: CATQPSARSTDTQYF

j_call: TRBJ2-4
v_call: TRBV19
cdr3_aa: CASSMTDIQYF

j_call: TRBJ1-3
v_call: TRBV18
cdr3_aa: CASSPPGQSHTIYF

j_call: TRBJ2-7
v_call: TRBV11-2
cdr3_aa: CASSFGGLAGFNPPYEQYF

j_call: TRBJ2-7
v_call: TRBV7-8
cdr3_aa: CASILNPGQGANEQYF

j_call: TRBJ2-3
v_call: TRBV9
cdr3_aa: CASSTSPSSTDTQYF

j_call: TRBJ1-1
v_call: TRBV30
cdr3_aa: CAWSATGFTEAFF

j_call: TRBJ2-1
v_call: TRBV6-7
cdr3_aa: CASHGRPYNEQFF

j_call: TRBJ2-7
v_call: TRBV11-3
cdr3_aa: CASSLERDSSYEQYF

j_call: TRBJ2-2
v_call: TRBV7-9
cdr3_aa: CASSLVQSNTGELFF

j_call: TRBJ1-4
v_call: TRBV5-1
cdr3_aa: CASSGGGDEKLFF

j_call: TRBJ2-3
v_call: TRBV11-2
cdr3_aa: CASSLDGLGGMVTQYF

j_call: TRBJ2-5
v_call: TRBV5-1
cdr3_aa: CASSSSSKETQYF

j_call: TRBJ1-1
v_call: TRBV27
cdr3_aa: CASSFKRGPAFF

j_call: TRBJ2-1
v_call: TRBV5-1
cdr3_aa: CASSSDGDGYNEQFF

j_call: TRBJ1-2
v_call: TRBV9
cdr3_aa: CASSPRDRDYGYTFGSGYGYTF

j_call: TRBJ2-5
v_call: TRBV5-4
cdr3_aa: CASSRGGQETQYF

j_call: TRBJ1-3
v_call: TRBV11-2
cdr3_aa: CASSSQSSPRGNTIYF

j_call: TRBJ2-1
v_call: TRBV19
cdr3_aa: CASGLGGDEQFF

j_call: TRBJ2-3
v_call: TRBV5-1
cdr3_aa: CASSLGLDLTDTQYF

j_call: TRBJ1-1
v_call: TRBV11-2
cdr3_aa: CASSSLGGRMRGTEAFF

j_call: TRBJ2-3
v_call: TRBV2
cdr3_aa: CAGRDITSTDTQYF

j_call: TRBJ1-1
v_call: TRBV7-2
cdr3_aa: CASSLGVGTEAFF

j_call: TRBJ1-4
v_call: TRBV30
cdr3_aa: CAWAGTGNEKLFF

j_call: TRBJ2-5
v_call: TRBV5-1
cdr3_aa: CASSSRQGAPETQYF

j_call: TRBJ1-1
v_call: TRBV15
cdr3_aa: CATSRTPTGGTAEAFF

j_call: TRBJ1-1
v_call: TRBV5-1
cdr3_aa: CASSLEGVSRTEAFF

j_call: TRBJ1-5
v_call: TRBV29-1
cdr3_aa: CSASGGGGQPQHF

j_call: TRBJ2-1
v_call: TRBV5-1
cdr3_aa: CASSLVTSSGREQFF

j_call: TRBJ2-7
v_call: TRBV6-1
cdr3_aa: CASHGRPSYEQYF

j_call: TRBJ2-4
v_call: TRBV11-1
cdr3_aa: CASSPSQGAKNIQYF

j_call: TRBJ1-4
v_call: TRBV2
cdr3_aa: CASSAFSTAPNEKLFF

j_call: TRBJ2-3
v_call: TRBV27
cdr3_aa: CASSLSLLAGVADTQYF

j_call: TRBJ1-3
v_call: TRBV29-1
cdr3_aa: CSVATEGNTIYF

j_call: TRBJ2-7
v_call: TRBV5-3
cdr3_aa: CARSFRLLITYEQYF

j_call: TRBJ2-2
v_call: TRBV14
cdr3_aa: CASSPQTGIGPLGGELFF

j_call: TRBJ2-3
v_call: TRBV14
cdr3_aa: CASSHGETQYF